This T cell receptor beta chain appears in the sequencing data of a study of blood T cells in healthy people across ages. General observations from the study: Researchers deemed the diversity estimates from one million T cells underestimates.

In the case of this clonotype: The antigen is unknown. Possible read error: a much larger clone is one base away.

Peripheral blood samples of 7.5 to 10 milliliters were drawn from each donor. CDR1 is SGHTA and CDR2 is FQGNSA in the germline V gene. The CDR3 is made up of 14 amino acids. With a J-beta primer mix and a sample-barcoded 5' primer, a second PCR ran about 7 to 12 cycles. Carrying 12 random nucleotides, a template-switch adaptor labeled each individual cDNA molecule. Via MiXCR, TCRdb re-called the 5' RACE reads, giving one row per CDR3 protein. The table has about 670,000 distinct CDR3 sequences, 52% seen once. V and J are TRBV7-2 and TRBJ2-3; D remains unclear. The source is a woman older than 75 in good health. Material: blood. CDR3 DNA sequence: TGTGCCAGCAACTTAAACCCCCGAGGAGATACGCAGTATTTT. This sequence encodes CASNLNPRGDTQYF. Full variable domain (rest looked up from reference TRBV7-2 and TRBJ2-3): GAGVSQSPSNKVTEKGKDVELRCDPISGHTALYWYRQSLGQGLEFLIYFQGNSAPDKSGLPSDRFSAERTGGSVSTLTIQRTQQEDSAVYLCASNLNPRGDTQYFGPGTRLTVL.